These 5 T cell receptor beta chains were all obtained from the same sample, sequenced in a study of T cell repertoires in cytomegalovirus infection. MiXCR, run by TCRdb on the reads, gives a single entry per CDR3 protein. The sample carries 400,000 to 600,000 distinct CDR3 sequences, about 42% recorded once. Their antigen targets remain unknown. The material was cultured PBMCs, obtained from culture after CMV antigen stimulation. The receptors originated from a human donor in good health (CMV status not recorded). Some clones in this sample may be carry-over from other donors' samples.

This rearrangement joins TRBV4-2 to TRBJ2-7; D is unresolved. The CDR3 sequence is 14 residues long. Germline assignment: CDR1 LGHNA and CDR2 YNFKEQ. Trimming cost V 5 bases and J 3 bases, with 14 bases left between them. The CDR3, as DNA: TGTGCCAGCAGCAGGGAATTGCAAGACTACGAGCAGTACTTC. Protein: CASSRELQDYEQYF.

The V and J genes are TRBV28 and TRBJ1-5; 9 bases are shared with TRBD1. The CDR3 is 15 amino acids. Germline CDR1 is MDHEN and CDR2 is SYDVKM. Trimming cost V 2 bases and J 5 bases; bases outside gene matches: 4. This CDR3 reads CASSLLDRGYQPQHF. In DNA form, the CDR3 reads TGTGCCAGCAGTTTACTGGACAGGGGCTATCAGCCCCAGCATTTT.

The chain links TRBV7-9 to TRBJ2-5; D perhaps matches TRBD2 (6 bases). This CDR3 spans 14 amino acids. Trimming left V 0 bases short and J 4 bases short, with 9 bases between. The germline V gene encodes CDR1 SEHNR and CDR2 FQNEAQ (reference sequence). The CDR3 DNA reads as TGTGCCAGCAGCTTAGCGGCGGGGCCAGAGACCCAGTACTTC. It yields the protein CASSLAAGPETQYF.

This clonotype showed up just a few times. The chain combines TRBV7-2 with TRBJ2-5; 12 bases agree with TRBD1. Looked up from germline, CDR1 is SGHTA and CDR2 is FQGNSA. There are 17 residues in the CDR3. Trimming took 0 bases from V and 4 from J; bases not matched to a gene: 6. The DNA of the CDR3 is TGTGCCAGCAGCTTAGCCTCGGGACAGGGGGCTGGAGAGACCCAGTACTTC. This sequence encodes CASSLASGQGAGETQYF. The full variable domain, completed using reference TRBV7-2 and TRBJ2-5, is GAGVSQSPSNKVTEKGKDVELRCDPISGHTALYWYRQSLGQGLEFLIYFQGNSAPDKSGLPSDRFSAERTGGSVSTLTIQRTQQEDSAVYLCASSLASGQGAGETQYFGPGTRLLVL.

The chain is built from TRBV10-1 and TRBJ2-1, with a possible D match to TRBD2 (5 bases). This CDR3 spans 13 amino acids. With 8 bases removed from V and 9 bases from J, the gap between germline ends came to 17 bases. The V gene's germline CDR1 is WNHNN and CDR2 SYGVQD (reference sequence). The CDR3 loop reads CASRDSVLGEQFF. The DNA of the CDR3 is TGCGCCAGCCGGGATTCGGTCTTAGGTGAGCAGTTCTTC.